This T cell receptor beta chain was recovered during a study of blood T cells in healthy people across ages. Per germline, CDR1 MNHEY and CDR2 SMNVEV (reference sequence). The CDR3 has 14 amino acids. V lost 6 bases and J 3 bases, leaving 14 bases between the germline ends. Together with a sample-barcoded 5' primer, a J-beta primer mix was included in a second PCR lasting about 7 to 12 cycles. TCRdb independently ran MiXCR on the 5' RACE reads; one entry per CDR3 protein. The repertoire consists of some 760,000 distinct CDR3 sequences, with 20% to 25% occurring once and the leading ten covering 9.4%. These data were likewise used in another study, on T cells of mothers and their children.

The clonotype originates from a boy younger than 18 in good health. This chain uses TRBV27 with TRBJ2-5; possibly TRBD1 for D (6 bases). Sequenced input: blood. CDR3 in amino acids: CASRIRGIEETQYF. As DNA, the CDR3 is TGTGCCAGCAGGATCAGGGGTATCGAAGAGACCCAGTACTTC.